The 27 T cell receptor beta chains in this list originate from one sample, sequenced in a study of T cell responses to AZD1222 COVID-19 vaccine. Only in-frame clones appear in the TCRdb table, and some are missing; sequencing was by immunoSEQ multiplex PCR. In the table there are about 100,000 clones, about 88% of which are singletons. Specimen: peripheral blood, collected on day 0 of AZD1222 vaccination. The receptors stem from an adult in good health.

This clone has just one count. CDR3 amino acids: CASSHSRGDGYTF. The CDR3, as DNA: TGCGCCAGCAGCCACAGTAGGGGGGACGGCTACACCTTC. The chain joins TRBV4-1 to TRBJ1-2; D is perhaps TRBD1 (6 bases). The V and J ends lost 3 bases and 8 bases respectively, with 13 bases between them. The CDR3 covers 13 residues. Germline loops: CDR1 MGHRA, CDR2 YSYEKL.

The chain recombines TRBV30 with TRBJ1-1; unclear D gene. Germline V gives CDR1 GTSNPN, CDR2 SVGIG (reference sequence). V lost 0 bases and J lost 1, with 6 bases in between. The CDR3 has 13 residues. The CDR3 DNA is TGTGCCTGGAGTGTCACGGCGAACACTGAAGCTTTCTTT. Its translation is CAWSVTANTEAFF. The full variable domain, with the rest looked up from reference TRBV30 and TRBJ1-1, is SQTIHQWPATLVQPVGSPLSLECTVEGTSNPNLYWYRQAAGRGLQLLFYSVGIGQISSEVPQNLSASRPQDRQFILSSKKLLLSDSGFYLCAWSVTANTEAFFGQGTRLTVV.

The rearrangement uses TRBV4-2 and TRBJ1-1; possibly TRBD1 for D (6 bases). In germline, CDR1 is LGHNA, CDR2 YNFKEQ. This CDR3 is built from 14 residues. V was pared by 1 base and J by 1 base, with 7 bases between. CDR3 amino acids: CASSQGGPNTEAFF. The CDR3 DNA sequence: TGTGCCAGCAGCCAAGGGGGGCCGAACACTGAAGCTTTCTTT.

The chain employs TRBV2 and TRBJ1-2, with a weak D call TRBD1 (6 bases). V lost 4 bases and J lost 4, with 16 bases in between. CDR1 is SNHLY and CDR2 is FYNNEI in the germline V gene. This CDR3 region has 15 residues. The CDR3 sequence: CASSGQVAKSYGYTF. The CDR3 DNA sequence: TGTGCCAGCAGTGGACAGGTTGCTAAAAGCTATGGCTACACCTTC.

V is TRBV7-9 and J is TRBJ2-5, with no clear D. The germline V and J ends were trimmed by 4 bases and 3 bases, with 18 bases remaining between them. In germline, CDR1 is SEHNR, CDR2 FQNEAQ (reference sequence). The CDR3 extends over 16 amino acids. CDR3 in DNA: TGTGCCAGCAGCTCCGTGGGCCTTTGGACGGAAGAGACCCAGTACTTC. Protein sequence: CASSSVGLWTEETQYF.

The chain links TRBV7-9 to TRBJ2-7; D gene ambiguous. This CDR3 region has 14 residues. Germline values: CDR1 SEHNR, CDR2 FQNEAQ (reference sequence). The V and J ends lost 1 base and 2 bases respectively, with 9 bases between them. The CDR3 region has the DNA TGTGCCAGCAGCTTAGAGCCCTCAACCTACGAGCAGTACTTC. It translates to CASSLEPSTYEQYF.

The V and J genes are TRBV4-2 and TRBJ1-2, with D unclear. The CDR3 is 15 amino acids. The ends were cut back, 3 bases at V and 5 bases at J, with 16 bases in the middle. CDR1 and CDR2 (germline): LGHNA, YNFKEQ. CDR3 DNA: TGTGCCAGCAGCCAGATGACAATACGCGAATATGGCTACACCTTC. As protein: CASSQMTIREYGYTF.

Regarding this clone: At one end the junction does not follow the germline gene, possibly because of a read error. The J gene is TRBJ1-2, the V gene TRBV19, with D perhaps TRBD1 (6 bases). The germline CDR1 and CDR2 sequences are LNHDA and SQIVND (reference sequence). The length of the CDR3 is 15 residues. The CDR3 here is CASSTRIGGAYGYIF. In DNA, the CDR3 is TGTGCCAGTAGTACTCGAATAGGGGGGGCCTATGGCTACATCTTC. Complete variable domain (other parts from reference TRBV19 and TRBJ1-2): DGGITQSPKYLFRKEGQNVTLSCEQNLNHDAMYWYRQDPGQGLRLIYYSQIVNDFQKGDIAEGYSVSREKKESFPLTVTSAQKNPTAFYLCASSTRIGGAYGYIFGSGTRLTVV.

The chain uses TRBV11-2 and TRBJ2-5, with 8 bases identical to TRBD2. Looked up from germline, CDR1 is SGHAT and CDR2 is FQNNGV. V lost 5 bases and J lost 1; bases outside the gene matches: 9. CDR3 size: 16 residues. Here the CDR3 DNA reads TGTGCCAGCAGCACCGGTCTCCTAGCGGGCCAAGAGACCCAGTACTTC. Protein product: CASSTGLLAGQETQYF.

This chain joins TRBV28 and TRBJ1-1, with D tentatively TRBD1 (6 bases). Between the trimmed V and J ends, which lost 10 bases and 4 bases, there was a span of 10 bases. The germline gives CDR1 MDHEN, CDR2 SYDVKM. The CDR3 consists of 11 residues. CDR3: CATTGFTEAFF. CDR3 DNA: TGTGCCACTACAGGGTTCACTGAAGCTTTCTTT.

The genes are TRBV4-3 and TRBJ1-5; a possible D gene is TRBD1 (5 bases). Per the germline V gene, CDR1 is LGHNA and CDR2 is YSLEER. CDR3 size: 21 residues. The V and J ends lost 1 base and 0 bases respectively, with 25 bases between them. This CDR3 is CASSQGGEGGGWRASNQPQHF. CDR3 DNA sequence: TGCGCCAGCAGCCAAGGAGGGGAGGGTGGAGGGTGGAGAGCTAGCAATCAGCCCCAGCATTTT.

The chain is built from TRBV24-1 and TRBJ2-1, with 14 nucleotides matching TRBD2. The CDR3 is made up of 16 amino acids. The germline CDR1 and CDR2 sequences are KGHDR and SFDVKD. The junction had 4 bases not matched to a gene; V was cut back by 3 bases and J by 7 bases. The CDR3 DNA is TGTGCCACCAGTGATCCGACTAGCGGGAGGGAGAATGAGCAGTTCTTC. It specifies CATSDPTSGRENEQFF.

The chain uses TRBV3-1 (or the pseudogene TRBV3-2) and TRBJ2-7; no definite D call. CDR1 and CDR2 (germline): LGHDT, YNNKEL (reference sequence). There are 12 residues in the CDR3. Trimming took 1 base from V and 5 from J, leaving 6 bases between them. CDR3 DNA sequence: TGTGCCAGCAGCCAAGTAGATGACGAGCAGTACTTC. The encoded protein is CASSQVDDEQYF.

V usage is TRBV28 and J usage is TRBJ1-5; weak D call: TRBD1 (5 bases). The CDR3 is 14 residues long. With 10 bases removed from V and 0 bases from J, the gap between germline ends came to 13 bases. Germline-derived CDR1 and CDR2 are MDHEN and SYDVKM. The chain's CDR3 is CATHDRYSNQPQHF. The DNA of the CDR3 is TGTGCCACTCATGACAGATATAGCAATCAGCCCCAGCATTTT.

V usage is TRBV7-9 and J usage is TRBJ2-1; D is tentatively TRBD1 or TRBD2 (5 bases each). The ends were cut back, 8 bases at V and 10 bases at J, with 12 bases in the middle. Germline V CDR1 and CDR2: SEHNR, FQNEAQ (reference sequence). The CDR3 is made up of 11 amino acids. CDR3 sequence: CASRRDGEQFF. The CDR3 bases are TGTGCCAGCCGCCGGGACGGGGAGCAGTTCTTC.

CDR3 residues: CASSLSGSSDEQYF. In nucleotides, the CDR3 is TGTGCCAGCAGCTTAAGCGGGAGTAGTGACGAGCAGTACTTC. The chain couples TRBV5-6 to TRBJ2-7, with TRBD2 matching 8 bases. Trimming at V came to 2 bases and at J to 5 bases, leaving 6 bases not matched to a gene. CDR1 is SGHDT and CDR2 is YYEEEE in the germline V gene. This CDR3 is built from 14 residues.

V and J are TRBV6-5 and TRBJ2-3, with 7 bases lining up with TRBD1. Trimming took 6 bases from V and 2 from J; bases not matched to a gene: 8. Germline V lookup: CDR1 MNHEY, CDR2 SVGAGI. This CDR3 is 15 amino acids long. CDR3 amino acids: CASRQRGGVTDTQYF. CDR3 sequence (DNA): TGTGCCAGCAGACAACGAGGGGGCGTCACAGATACGCAGTATTTT.

This clone was counted only a few times. The chain couples TRBV4-2 to TRBJ2-2, with 7 bases aligning to TRBD1. The V segment lost 4 bases and the J segment 4 bases; nucleotides outside the gene matches: 12. Germline V CDR1 and CDR2: LGHNA, YNFKEQ. The CDR3 is 17 amino acids. The CDR3 DNA reads TGTGCCAGCAGCCCCTCGACAGGGCGTGGGGGCACCGGGGAGCTGTTTTTT. This sequence encodes CASSPSTGRGGTGELFF.

This clone was seen once. The chain uses TRBV11-2 and TRBJ1-3, with D unclear. Trimming took off 5 bases at V and 0 bases at J, with 17 bases between the two ends. The germline V gene has CDR1 SGHAT and CDR2 FQNNGV. The CDR3 runs 17 residues. The CDR3 region is CASSPYRLSSSGNTIYF. CDR3 in DNA: TGTGCCAGCAGCCCATACCGTCTTTCCTCCTCTGGAAACACCATATATTTT. Complete variable domain (other parts from reference TRBV11-2 and TRBJ1-3): EAGVAQSPRYKIIEKRQSVAFWCNPISGHATLYWYQQILGQGPKLLIQFQNNGVVDDSQLPKDRFSAERLKGVDSTLKIQPAKLEDSAVYLCASSPYRLSSSGNTIYFGEGSWLTVV.

V is TRBV30 and J is TRBJ2-6; no reliable D call. Trimming cost V 5 bases and J 0 bases, with 8 bases left between them. From germline, CDR1 is GTSNPN and CDR2 SVGIG (reference sequence). CDR3 size: 14 residues. The CDR3 here is CAWSQPSGANVLTF. CDR3 nucleotide sequence: TGTGCCTGGTCTCAGCCCTCTGGGGCCAACGTCCTGACTTTC.

V is TRBV30 and J is TRBJ2-1, with 7 nucleotides matching TRBD2. The germline gives CDR1 GTSNPN, CDR2 SVGIG (reference sequence). J lost 2 bases, V lost 0 bases, and 7 bases had no gene match. This CDR3 has 16 amino acids. CDR3 DNA sequence: TGTGCCTGGAGTGTACCCGGGAGGTTCCCCTACAATGAGCAGTTCTTC. It translates to CAWSVPGRFPYNEQFF.

The chain has TRBV28 and TRBJ2-7; 8 positions agree with TRBD1. V was clipped by 8 bases and J by 5 bases; unmatched bases: 8. CDR1 is MDHEN, CDR2 SYDVKM, per germline. The CDR3 is 13 residues long. The CDR3, as DNA: TGTGCCAGCTACACGACAGGGGACCACGAGCAGTACTTC. As protein: CASYTTGDHEQYF.

V and J are TRBV7-3 and TRBJ2-7; 7 positions match TRBD1. The ends lost 5 bases at V and 3 bases at J; junction bases unmatched: 7. There are 14 residues in the CDR3. Germline values: CDR1 SGHTA, CDR2 FQGTGA. The CDR3: CASSKTGTDYEQYF. CDR3 in DNA: TGTGCCAGCAGCAAGACGGGGACAGACTACGAGCAGTACTTC. Full variable domain (remainder filled in from reference TRBV7-3 and TRBJ2-7): GAGVSQTPSNKVTEKGKYVELRCDPISGHTALYWYRQSLGQGPEFLIYFQGTGAADDSGLPNDRFFAVRPEGSVSTLKIQRTERGDSAVYLCASSKTGTDYEQYFGPGTRLTVT.

V gene TRBV19 combines with J gene TRBJ2-1, with D perhaps matching TRBD1 (6 bases). V lost 7 bases and J 3 bases, leaving 13 bases between the germline ends. Germline CDR1 and CDR2: LNHDA and SQIVND (reference sequence). The CDR3 has 14 amino acids. CDR3 nucleotide sequence: TGTGCCAGTACCCCAGGGGAAGTCTACAATGAGCAGTTCTTC. Protein sequence: CASTPGEVYNEQFF.

The J gene is TRBJ2-2, the V gene TRBV12-1; no DNA check was done on the table's D call, TRBD2. TRBV12-1 corresponds to a pseudogene. The CDR3 loop spans 14 amino acids. CDR3 in amino acids: CASGLASNTGELFF. CDR3 coding DNA: TGTGCCAGCGGGCTAGCTTCGAACACCGGGGAGCTGTTTTTT.

The chain employs TRBV7-6 and TRBJ2-5; D remains unclear. With 6 bases removed from V and 3 bases from J, the gap between germline ends came to 5 bases. Looked up from germline, CDR1 is SGHVS and CDR2 is FNYEAQ. The CDR3 sequence is 11 residues long. CDR3 DNA: TGTGCCAGCAGGCAAGAAGAGACCCAGTACTTC. This gives the protein CASRQEETQYF.

The rearrangement joins TRBV19 to TRBJ2-7, with D uncertain. The CDR3 spans 14 residues. Between the trimmed V and J ends, which lost 6 bases and 0 bases, there was a span of 12 bases. The V gene's germline CDR1 is LNHDA and CDR2 SQIVND (reference sequence). CDR3 residues: CASRVKLGSYEQYF. In DNA, the CDR3 is TGTGCCAGTAGGGTGAAGTTGGGCTCCTACGAGCAGTACTTC.